This T cell receptor beta chain was identified in a study of identifying expanded T cells in peripheral blood. Method: immunoSEQ multiplex PCR; TCRdb's copy keeps in-frame clones and lacks some. This repertoire shows about 110,000 clones, around 89% found once; its top ten account for less than 20%. CDR1 and CDR2 from the germline V gene are SGHDT and YYEEEE. The V end lost 4 bases, the J end lost 1 base, and 9 bases lay between the germline ends. This CDR3 is 14 amino acids long. The chain joins TRBV5-6 to TRBJ2-4; D uncertain. The sequence was obtained from a person aged 18 to 70 in good health. The sequenced sample consisted of blood. This CDR3 is CASSPTAAKNIQYF. CDR3 nucleotides: TGTGCCAGCAGCCCGACGGCGGCCAAAAACATTCAGTACTTC.